This T cell receptor beta chain was profiled in a study of response to subunit inactivated influenza vaccine. TCRdb analysed the RT-PCR reads with MiXCR anew, one entry per CDR3 protein. The table records around 250,000 distinct CDR3 sequences, roughly an eighth of them present only once. A remark on this clonotype: The target antigen is unknown.

Study conclusions and caveats: Authors proposed each seasonal influenza vaccination draws in few new T cells.

This clonotype originated in a man between 50 and 59 years old who received an inactivated influenza vaccine. Sequences were derived from non-naive T cells sorted from PBMCs, sampled 14 to 15 days before vaccination.

Here the CDR3 DNA reads TGTGCCAGCAGCCCACCGTCGCTCAGGGACAACACCGGGGAGCTGTTTTTT. Translation gives CASSPPSLRDNTGELFF. This chain uses TRBV5-4 with TRBJ2-2; D assignment may be TRBD1 or TRBD2 (5 bases each). V gave up 4 bases and J gave up 2 bases, with 18 bases separating them. CDR1 and CDR2 from the germline V gene are SGHNT and YYREEE (reference sequence). The CDR3 extends over 17 amino acids.